The 30 T cell receptor beta chains below all came from one sample that was sequenced in a study of T cell responses to AZD1222 COVID-19 vaccine. TCRdb's copy holds only in-frame clones and misses some; the assay was immunoSEQ multiplex PCR. The sample consists of around 160,000 clones, 91% of them appearing once. The sequences come from peripheral blood, collected on day 0 of AZD1222 vaccination. The origin of the receptors is an adult in good health.

The table lists this clone with a count of one. J is TRBJ2-3 and V is TRBV2; the D is unclear. The CDR3 is 12 residues long. The germline V gene encodes CDR1 SNHLY and CDR2 FYNNEI. The V gene lost 2 bases and the J gene lost 9 bases, with 9 bases spanning the gap. CDR3 region: CASSEPPETQYF. CDR3 sequence (DNA): TGTGCCAGCAGTGAACCCCCTGAGACGCAGTATTTT.

The chain couples TRBV7-2 to TRBJ2-7, with 13 positions matching TRBD2. The CDR3 extends over 15 amino acids. J gave up 3 bases and V 5 bases, and 4 bases lay outside the gene matches. In germline, CDR1 is SGHTA, CDR2 FQGNSA. This CDR3 is CASSTRTSGSYEQYF. The CDR3 coding sequence is TGTGCCAGCAGCACCCGGACTAGCGGGAGCTACGAGCAGTACTTC.

The chain joins TRBV7-9 to TRBJ1-2, with D unresolved. The CDR3 is made up of 13 amino acids. The germline CDR1 and CDR2 sequences are SEHNR and FQNEAQ (reference sequence). The V and J ends lost 6 bases and 5 bases respectively, with 13 bases between them. Here the CDR3 DNA reads TGTGCCAGCAGTTACCGGGATCGATATGGCTACACCTTC. It codes for CASSYRDRYGYTF.

The rearrangement uses TRBV5-5 and TRBJ2-5; D gene ambiguous. The CDR3 consists of 15 residues. Germline V lookup: CDR1 SGHKS, CDR2 YYEKEE (reference sequence). The ends were cut back, 0 bases at V and 1 base at J, with 10 bases in the middle. CDR3 protein: CASSLAGNRQETQYF. CDR3 nucleotide sequence: TGTGCCAGCAGCTTGGCCGGAAACCGCCAAGAGACCCAGTACTTC.

CDR3 sequence (DNA): TGTGCCAGTAGCAGGGGGGGGGTACGCACTGAAGCTTTCTTT. As protein: CASSRGGVRTEAFF. The V call is TRBV19, the J call TRBJ1-1; 7 bases are shared with TRBD1. Germline lookup yields CDR1 LNHDA and CDR2 SQIVND (reference sequence). This CDR3 spans 14 amino acids. J gave up 4 bases and V 6 bases, and 8 bases lay outside the gene matches.

The chain employs TRBV24-1 and TRBJ2-2; 9 nucleotides align to TRBD2. CDR3 size: 15 residues. Losses at the gene ends were 3 bases for V and 4 bases for J; bases not matched to a gene: 2. Germline V gene data show CDR1 as KGHDR and CDR2 as SFDVKD. CDR3 residues: CATSDGLASTGELFF. In DNA form, the CDR3 reads TGTGCCACCAGTGATGGACTAGCGAGCACCGGGGAGCTGTTTTTT.

CDR3 sequence: CASSLAYTYNEQFF. Written as DNA, the CDR3 is TGTGCCAGCAGCTTAGCGTATACCTACAATGAGCAGTTCTTC. This chain uses TRBV7-2 with TRBJ2-1, with D unclear. The CDR3 covers 14 residues. Trimming pared 0 bases from V and 2 bases from J, leaving 5 bases between. The V gene's germline CDR1 is SGHTA and CDR2 FQGNSA.

The chain links TRBV15 to TRBJ2-7; unclear D gene. Between the trimmed V and J ends, which lost 1 base and 6 bases, there was a span of 10 bases. CDR1 LNHNV and CDR2 YYDKDF come from the germline V gene (reference sequence). This CDR3 has 13 amino acids. CDR3 sequence (DNA): TGTGCCACCAGCAGAGTAACCCCGTCCGAGCAGTACTTC. Translated, it gives CATSRVTPSEQYF.

The chain is built from TRBV5-1 and TRBJ2-7, with D perhaps assigned TRBD1 or TRBD2 (6 bases each). Per the germline V gene, CDR1 is SGHRS and CDR2 is YFSETQ. V lost 0 bases and J 3 bases, leaving 16 bases between the germline ends. The CDR3 spans 16 residues. This CDR3 reads CASSLAVGGSGYEQYF. The CDR3, as DNA: TGCGCCAGCAGCTTGGCCGTGGGGGGCTCAGGCTACGAGCAGTACTTC.

The J gene is TRBJ1-4, the V gene TRBV6-2 or TRBV6-3, with a tentative D call TRBD1 (6 bases). The CDR3 has 16 residues. The ends were cut back, 2 bases at V and 4 bases at J, with 14 bases in the middle. Germline assignment: CDR1 MNHEY and CDR2 SVGEGT. The CDR3 coding sequence is TGTGCCAGCAGTTACAGGGCCAGGGGCTTTAATGAAAAACTGTTTTTT. It translates to CASSYRARGFNEKLFF.

The rearrangement joins TRBV27 to TRBJ2-1; D perhaps matches TRBD1 (6 bases). The CDR3 spans 14 residues. The germline V gene encodes CDR1 MNHEY and CDR2 SMNVEV (reference sequence). Trimming stripped 5 bases from V and 8 bases from J, with 16 bases between. In DNA, the CDR3 is TGTGCCAGCAGTGGACAGTTAGGTATCGATGAGCAGTTCTTC. This encodes CASSGQLGIDEQFF.

This rearrangement joins TRBV9 to TRBJ1-4; no clear D. The CDR3 covers 18 residues. Trimming stripped 0 bases from V and 2 bases from J, with 17 bases between. From germline, CDR1 is SGDLS and CDR2 YYNGEE. The CDR3 loop reads CASSVAGSMDGTNEKLFF. For the CDR3, the DNA is TGTGCCAGCAGCGTAGCCGGGTCAATGGACGGGACTAATGAAAAACTGTTTTTT.

The CDR3 bases are TGTGCCAGCAGCGCCGGGACAGGGATCCCGAGCAATCAGCCCCAGCATTTT. Translation: CASSAGTGIPSNQPQHF. The rearrangement links TRBV7-9 to TRBJ1-5; TRBD1 matches 9 bases. CDR1 and CDR2 from the germline V gene are SEHNR and FQNEAQ (reference sequence). V shed 5 bases, J shed 1 base, and the junction held 9 bases outside the gene matches. The CDR3 sequence is 17 residues long.

V gene TRBV6-5 combines with J gene TRBJ1-2, with D possibly being TRBD1 (5 bases). The CDR3 contains 15 residues. V shed 7 bases and J shed 6 bases, with 21 bases lying between them. CDR1 and CDR2 from the germline V gene are MNHEY and SVGAGI. As DNA, the CDR3 is TGTGCCAGCACCCCCTGGCAGGGCAGTGTCCATGGCTACACCTTC. It encodes CASTPWQGSVHGYTF.

V and J are TRBV4-2 and TRBJ2-1; D not certain. CDR1 is LGHNA, CDR2 YNFKEQ, per germline. This CDR3 spans 16 amino acids. V was clipped by 3 bases and J by 5 bases, with 17 bases between them. The CDR3 region is CASSQAKSARHNEQFF. The CDR3 DNA reads as TGTGCCAGCAGCCAGGCCAAGTCAGCCCGGCACAATGAGCAGTTCTTC.

This chain joins TRBV9 and TRBJ2-5, with 10 bases identical to TRBD2. J gave up 5 bases and V 0 bases, and 10 bases lay outside the gene matches. CDR1 is SGDLS, CDR2 YYNGEE, per germline. The CDR3 spans 17 residues. The CDR3 spells CASSVGPLAGDEETQYF. DNA for the CDR3: TGTGCCAGCAGCGTAGGCCCCCTAGCGGGAGACGAGGAGACCCAGTACTTC.

This clone was counted a single time. An end of the junction does not agree with germline; a read error may underlie this. The chain joins TRBV18 to TRBJ1-5; TRBD1 is a possible D gene (6 bases). The CDR3 is 14 amino acids. Germline V CDR1 and CDR2: KGHSH, LQKENI. CDR3 nucleotide sequence: TGTGCCAGCCCACCGGGCGCAGGGGATCAGCCCCAGCATTTT. It yields the protein CASPPGAGDQPQHF.

This sequence joins TRBV4-3 and TRBJ2-6; D remains unclear. The CDR3 sequence is 16 residues long. V was clipped by 0 bases and J by 2 bases, with 8 bases between them. Germline V gives CDR1 LGHNA, CDR2 YSLEER. CDR3 DNA: TGCGCCAGCAGCCAAGAATACGGAGCTGGGGCCAACGTCCTGACTTTC. This sequence encodes CASSQEYGAGANVLTF.

This chain links TRBV7-6 with TRBJ1-1; the D is unclear. V was cut by 6 bases and J by 7 bases, with 12 bases left in between. CDR3 size: 12 residues. The germline gives CDR1 SGHVS, CDR2 FNYEAQ. The CDR3 is CASRSDGLEAFF. The CDR3, as DNA: TGTGCCAGCAGATCCGACGGACTTGAAGCTTTCTTT.

The rearrangement uses TRBV18 and TRBJ2-7; 8 bases match TRBD2. V shed 4 bases and J 2 bases; nucleotides not matched to a gene: 16. Germline loops: CDR1 KGHSH, CDR2 LQKENI. The CDR3 sequence is 18 residues long. DNA of the CDR3: TGTGCCAGCTCACAATACGCTAGCGGGCCATCCTTCGCCTACGAGCAGTACTTC. Protein product: CASSQYASGPSFAYEQYF. Together with reference TRBV18 and TRBJ2-7, the CDR3 gives the full variable domain: NAGVMQNPRHLVRRRGQEARLRCSPMKGHSHVYWYRQLPEEGLKFMVYLQKENIIDESGMPKERFSAEFPKEGPSILRIQQVVRGDSAAYFCASSQYASGPSFAYEQYFGPGTRLTVT.

The rearrangement joins TRBV9 to TRBJ1-3; no reliable D call. With 1 base removed from V and 2 bases from J, the gap between germline ends came to 10 bases. Germline V gene data show CDR1 as SGDLS and CDR2 as YYNGEE. The CDR3 covers 15 residues. The CDR3 is CASSVWGSTGNTIYF. Here the CDR3 DNA reads TGTGCCAGCAGCGTATGGGGATCAACTGGAAACACCATATATTTT. Using reference TRBV9 and TRBJ1-3 for the parts outside the CDR3, the full variable domain is DSGVTQTPKHLITATGQRVTLRCSPRSGDLSVYWYQQSLDQGLQFLIQYYNGEERAKGNILERFSAQQFPDLHSELNLSSLELGDSALYFCASSVWGSTGNTIYFGEGSWLTVV.

The chain joins TRBV15 to TRBJ2-1, with TRBD1 as a possible D gene (5 bases). Germline CDR1 LNHNV, CDR2 YYDKDF (reference sequence). The CDR3 has 16 amino acids. Trimming took off 1 base at V and 0 bases at J, with 10 bases between the two ends. The CDR3 region is CATSRGQHLSYNEQFF. CDR3 sequence (DNA): TGTGCCACCAGCAGAGGACAGCACCTCTCCTACAATGAGCAGTTCTTC.

This clone was seen just once. The rearrangement links TRBV7-6 to TRBJ2-1, with D possibly being TRBD2 (6 bases). The CDR3 is 14 residues long. V was pared by 5 bases and J by 10 bases, with 18 bases between. The germline V gene has CDR1 SGHVS and CDR2 FNYEAQ. The CDR3 nucleotides are TGTGCCAGCAGCCCCGGGACCGGAGGGGAGGAGCAGTTCTTC. It specifies CASSPGTGGEEQFF.

In DNA, the CDR3 is TGTGCCAGCAGTTACCGTAGCGGGGGCAGGAAAGATACGCAGTATTTT. Translating gives CASSYRSGGRKDTQYF. V is TRBV6-2 or TRBV6-3 and J is TRBJ2-3, with 9 positions matching TRBD2. Looked up from germline, CDR1 is MNHEY and CDR2 is SVGEGT. Trimming cost V 2 bases and J 5 bases; bases outside gene matches: 8. The CDR3 extends over 16 amino acids.

The V gene is TRBV4-3, the J gene TRBJ1-2; D call uncertain. In germline, CDR1 is LGHNA, CDR2 YSLEER. V gave up 1 base and J gave up 4 bases, with 10 bases separating them. This CDR3 is 14 amino acids long. CDR3 region: CASSQGFRSYGYTF. The CDR3 DNA sequence: TGCGCCAGCAGCCAAGGATTTAGGTCCTATGGCTACACCTTC.

The V gene is TRBV4-2, the J gene TRBJ2-7; 8 nucleotides agree with TRBD2. Germline V gene sequence: CDR1 LGHNA, CDR2 YNFKEQ. This CDR3 region has 15 residues. The ends lost 1 base at V and 4 bases at J; junction bases unmatched: 6. CDR3 in amino acids: CASSQASGGRYEQYF. The CDR3 DNA follows: TGTGCCAGCAGCCAAGCCAGCGGGGGAAGATACGAGCAGTACTTC.

This clone showed up just once. The V and J genes are TRBV6-1 and TRBJ1-2, with TRBD1 as a possible D gene (5 bases). CDR3 length equals 16 residues. The germline V gene has CDR1 MNHNS and CDR2 SASEGT. V lost 0 bases and J 2 bases, leaving 13 bases between the germline ends. In DNA, the CDR3 is TGTGCCAGCAGTGAAGCGGGGCACTCTCTAAACTATGGCTACACCTTC. Translation: CASSEAGHSLNYGYTF.

The gene calls are TRBV29-1 and TRBJ1-1; D is possibly TRBD1 (5 bases). Trimming left V 6 bases short and J 0 bases short, with 14 bases between. Germline V CDR1 and CDR2: SQVTM, ANQGSEA. This CDR3 has 14 residues. In nucleotides, the CDR3 is TGCAGCGTCCTGCGTAGGGGCATGAACACTGAAGCTTTCTTT. It specifies CSVLRRGMNTEAFF.

The DNA of the CDR3 is TGTGCCAGCAGCTTCCCTTGGGCCGGGGAGCTGTTTTTT. This sequence encodes CASSFPWAGELFF. The gene calls are TRBV7-3 and TRBJ2-2; no clear D. The CDR3 covers 13 residues. Germline V gene lookup returns CDR1 SGHTA and CDR2 FQGTGA. V dropped 3 bases and J dropped 6 bases, with 8 bases sitting between them.

The chain has TRBV7-6 and TRBJ1-2; D remains ambiguous. Per germline, CDR1 SGHVS and CDR2 FNYEAQ. Trimming pared 1 base from V and 4 bases from J, leaving 13 bases between. CDR3 length: 15 residues. The CDR3 nucleotides read TGTGCCAGCAGCTTAGTACCTGGGTCTTTCTATGGCTACACCTTC. Amino acid sequence: CASSLVPGSFYGYTF.